Listed here is a single TCR beta chain. Its cognate antigen is unknown. 60 Vbeta and 13 Jbeta primers were used in PCR. Produced via immunoSEQ multiplex PCR; TCRdb's table is partial and in-frame only. The sample lists about 180,000 clones, roughly four fifths seen once, with around 5% in the top ten. These data belong to a study of cytomegalovirus exposure and HLA in healthy donors. Study-wide results and caveats: For TCR beta chains, V- and J-gene trimming was later linked to a missense DCLRE1C variant.

The CDR3 totals 14 residues. Germline values: CDR1 SGHRS, CDR2 YFSETQ. Losses at the gene ends were 4 bases for V and 8 bases for J; bases not matched to a gene: 9. Sequencing used PBMCs. The receptor comes from a girl aged 5-17 years in good health and CMV-seropositive. The V gene is TRBV5-1, the J gene TRBJ2-1; 7 nucleotides align to TRBD2. Here the CDR3 reads CASSIASGIYEQFF. CDR3 in DNA: TGCGCCAGCAGCATTGCTAGCGGAATCTATGAGCAGTTCTTC.